The 5 T cell receptor beta chains below come from one sample, sequenced in a study of control samples from healthy donors and cancer patients. TCRdb's table, derived via immunoSEQ multiplex PCR, lists solely in-frame clones and lacks some. Of around 90,000 clones in the sample, 85% were seen once. The specimen was blood. All receptors come from a woman between 40 and 55 years old in good health.

The chain combines TRBV6-1 with TRBJ1-1; the D is unclear. CDR3 length equals 13 residues. Germline CDR1 reads MNHNS; CDR2 reads SASEGT. Trimming removed 1 base from V and 1 base from J, with 4 bases in between. In DNA form, the CDR3 reads TGTGCCAGCAGTGAAGATAAGAACACTGAAGCTTTCTTT. Protein sequence: CASSEDKNTEAFF.

The J gene is TRBJ2-7, the V gene TRBV30; D possibly corresponds to TRBD1 (5 bases). Germline loops: CDR1 GTSNPN, CDR2 SVGIG (reference sequence). CDR3 length: 12 residues. Trimming removed 0 bases at V and 5 bases at J, with 8 bases between. This CDR3 reads CAWSVKGNEQYF. The CDR3 DNA sequence: TGTGCCTGGAGTGTAAAGGGGAACGAGCAGTACTTC.

The J gene is TRBJ2-2, the V gene TRBV10-3, with 9 bases that match TRBD2. The germline gives CDR1 ENHRY, CDR2 SYGVKD. The CDR3 covers 17 residues. The trim removed 4 bases at V and 2 bases at J, leaving 8 bases unmatched. The CDR3 loop reads CAISVGLAGANTGELFF. In DNA, the CDR3 is TGTGCCATCAGTGTAGGATTAGCGGGGGCCAACACCGGGGAGCTGTTTTTT.

J is TRBJ1-2 and V is TRBV3-1 (or the pseudogene TRBV3-2), with unresolved D. Germline V lookup: CDR1 LGHDT, CDR2 YNNKEL (reference sequence). The CDR3 loop spans 15 amino acids. Between the trimmed V and J ends, which lost 2 bases and 1 base, there was a span of 11 bases. In nucleotides, the CDR3 is TGTGCCAGCAGCCAAACTAGCACCAGTAACTATGGCTACACCTTC. It specifies CASSQTSTSNYGYTF.

The CDR3 DNA is TGCGCCAGCAGCGAGAACGGGCTGTACAATGAGCAGTTCTTC. It specifies CASSENGLYNEQFF. This rearrangement joins TRBV5-1 to TRBJ2-1; D unclear. V was clipped by 4 bases and J by 4 bases, with 12 bases between them. The germline V gene has CDR1 SGHRS and CDR2 YFSETQ. This CDR3 region has 14 residues.